This TCR beta chain was identified in a study of naive and memory T cell subsets. Four subsets defined by CD45RA and CD27 were sorted after CD3, CD4, CD8 and live/dead staining. The germline V and J ends were trimmed by 3 bases and 15 bases, with 15 bases remaining between them. CDR3 size: 12 residues. Germline V gene data show CDR1 as KGHSH and CDR2 as LQKENI. Notes on this clonotype: Its antigen is still unknown.

Both TRBC1 and TRBC2 were covered by a beta constant-region primer of two equimolar oligonucleotides. The ligated cDNA underwent four PCR rounds using SP2 and nested alpha and beta constant-region primers. In TCRdb, the UMI-ligation and nested PCR reads were re-called with MiXCR into one record per CDR3 protein. Of 85,000 or so distinct CDR3 sequences listed, about 10% are singletons. Study results and caveats: Expression changes during T cell differentiation may affect RNA-based TCR counts. Naive and memory repertoire findings lacked a ground truth for validation.

Sequenced: naive CD8+ T cells from blood. This clonotype was sampled from a human donor in good health. The chain is built from TRBV18 and TRBJ1-5; D unresolved. The CDR3 region is CASSPNPDSLHF. CDR3 in DNA: TGTGCCAGCTCACCTAACCCGGATTCCTTGCATTTT. The complete variable domain, with remaining parts taken from reference TRBV18 and TRBJ1-5, reads NAGVMQNPRHLVRRRGQEARLRCSPMKGHSHVYWYRQLPEEGLKFMVYLQKENIIDESGMPKERFSAEFPKEGPSILRIQQVVRGDSAAYFCASSPNPDSLHFGDGTRLSIL.